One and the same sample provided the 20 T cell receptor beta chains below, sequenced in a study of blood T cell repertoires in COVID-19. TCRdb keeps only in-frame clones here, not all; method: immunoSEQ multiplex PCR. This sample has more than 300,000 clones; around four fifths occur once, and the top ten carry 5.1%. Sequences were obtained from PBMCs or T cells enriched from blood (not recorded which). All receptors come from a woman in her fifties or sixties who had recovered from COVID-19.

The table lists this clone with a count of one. In nucleotides, the CDR3 is TGTGCCAGCAGCCCTTCGTGGGTGAGCGGAGAAAAACTGTTTTTT. It encodes CASSPSWVSGEKLFF. The chain joins TRBV9 to TRBJ1-4; D remains unclear. This CDR3 is 15 amino acids long. The germline V gene has CDR1 SGDLS and CDR2 YYNGEE. The V end was cut by 4 bases, the J end by 8 bases, with 18 bases between. The full variable domain, in which reference TRBV9 and TRBJ1-4 provide the parts outside the CDR3, is DSGVTQTPKHLITATGQRVTLRCSPRSGDLSVYWYQQSLDQGLQFLIQYYNGEERAKGNILERFSAQQFPDLHSELNLSSLELGDSALYFCASSPSWVSGEKLFFGSGTQLSVL.

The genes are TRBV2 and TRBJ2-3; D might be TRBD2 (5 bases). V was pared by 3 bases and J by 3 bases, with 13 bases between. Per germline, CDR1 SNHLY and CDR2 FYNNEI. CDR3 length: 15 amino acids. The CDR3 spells CASSERSGRTDTQYF. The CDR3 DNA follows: TGTGCCAGCAGTGAGAGGAGCGGTAGAACAGATACGCAGTATTTT.

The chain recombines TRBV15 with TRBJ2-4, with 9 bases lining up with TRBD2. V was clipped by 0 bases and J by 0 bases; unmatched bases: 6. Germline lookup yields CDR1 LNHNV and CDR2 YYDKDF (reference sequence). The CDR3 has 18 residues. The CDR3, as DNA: TGTGCCACCAGCAGAGACCAGACTAGCGGACTAGCCAAAAACATTCAGTACTTC. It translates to CATSRDQTSGLAKNIQYF.

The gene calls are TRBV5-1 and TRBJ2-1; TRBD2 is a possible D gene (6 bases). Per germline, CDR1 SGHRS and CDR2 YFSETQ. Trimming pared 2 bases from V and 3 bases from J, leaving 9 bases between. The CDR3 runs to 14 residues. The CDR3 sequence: CASSLMDYYNEQFF. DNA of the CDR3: TGCGCCAGCAGCTTAATGGACTACTACAATGAGCAGTTCTTC.

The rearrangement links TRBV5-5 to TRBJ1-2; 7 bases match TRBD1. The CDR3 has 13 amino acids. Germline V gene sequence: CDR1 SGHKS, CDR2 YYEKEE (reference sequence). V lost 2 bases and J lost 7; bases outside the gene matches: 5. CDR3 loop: CASSFTGEVGYTF. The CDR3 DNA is TGTGCCAGCAGCTTTACAGGGGAAGTTGGCTACACCTTC.

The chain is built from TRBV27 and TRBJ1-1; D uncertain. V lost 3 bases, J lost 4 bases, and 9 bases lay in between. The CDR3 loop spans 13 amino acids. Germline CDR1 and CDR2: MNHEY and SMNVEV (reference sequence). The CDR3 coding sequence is TGTGCCAGCAGTTTCGCCCGGGGCACTGAAGCTTTCTTT. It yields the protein CASSFARGTEAFF.

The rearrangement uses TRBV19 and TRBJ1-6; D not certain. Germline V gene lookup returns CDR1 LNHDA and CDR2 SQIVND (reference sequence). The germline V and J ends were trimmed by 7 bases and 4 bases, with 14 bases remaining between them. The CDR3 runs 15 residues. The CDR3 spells CASTKEPVYNSPLHF. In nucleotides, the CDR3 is TGTGCCAGTACCAAAGAACCGGTGTATAATTCACCCCTCCACTTT.

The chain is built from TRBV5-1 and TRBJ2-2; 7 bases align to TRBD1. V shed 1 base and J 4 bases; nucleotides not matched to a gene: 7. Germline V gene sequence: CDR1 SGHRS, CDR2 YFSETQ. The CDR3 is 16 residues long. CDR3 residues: CASSLQGQTITGELFF. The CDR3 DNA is TGCGCCAGCAGCTTGCAGGGACAGACGATCACCGGGGAGCTGTTTTTT.

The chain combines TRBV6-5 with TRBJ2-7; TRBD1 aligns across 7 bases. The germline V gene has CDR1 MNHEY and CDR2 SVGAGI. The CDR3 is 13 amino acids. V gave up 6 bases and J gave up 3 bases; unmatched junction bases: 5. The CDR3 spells CASRQGQNYEQYF. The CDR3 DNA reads TGTGCCAGCAGACAGGGACAGAACTACGAGCAGTACTTC.

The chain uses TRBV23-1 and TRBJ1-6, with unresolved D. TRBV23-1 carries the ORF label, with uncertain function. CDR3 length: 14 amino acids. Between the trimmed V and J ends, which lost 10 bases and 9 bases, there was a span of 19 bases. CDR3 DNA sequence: TGCGCCAAGCAGACGGAGAGTTTGAGTTCACCCCTCCACTTT. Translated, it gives CAKQTESLSSPLHF.

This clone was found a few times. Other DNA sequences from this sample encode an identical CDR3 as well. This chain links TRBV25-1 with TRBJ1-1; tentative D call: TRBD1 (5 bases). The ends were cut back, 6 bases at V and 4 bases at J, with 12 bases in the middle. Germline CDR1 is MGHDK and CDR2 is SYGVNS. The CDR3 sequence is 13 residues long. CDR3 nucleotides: TGTGCCAGCAGGGGACTGGGGGGCACTGAAGCTTTCTTT. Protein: CASRGLGGTEAFF.

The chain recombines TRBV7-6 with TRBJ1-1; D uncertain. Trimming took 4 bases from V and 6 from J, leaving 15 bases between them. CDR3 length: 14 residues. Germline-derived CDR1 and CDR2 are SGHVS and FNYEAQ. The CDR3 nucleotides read TGTGCCAGCAGCTCGGGGTCAAATTTCGCTGAAGCTTTCTTT. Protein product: CASSSGSNFAEAFF.

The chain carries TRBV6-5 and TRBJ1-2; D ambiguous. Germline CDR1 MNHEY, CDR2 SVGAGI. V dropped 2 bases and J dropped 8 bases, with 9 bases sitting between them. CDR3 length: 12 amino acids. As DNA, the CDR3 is TGTGCCAGCAGTTACAGGGCGGGGGGCTACACCTTC. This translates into CASSYRAGGYTF.

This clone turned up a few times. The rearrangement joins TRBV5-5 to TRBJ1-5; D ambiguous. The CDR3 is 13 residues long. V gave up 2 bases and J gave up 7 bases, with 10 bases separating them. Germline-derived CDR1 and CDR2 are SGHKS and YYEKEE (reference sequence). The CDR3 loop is CASSLFSGQPQHF. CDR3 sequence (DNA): TGTGCCAGCAGCTTATTCTCTGGCCAGCCCCAGCATTTT. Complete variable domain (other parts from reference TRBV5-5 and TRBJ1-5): DAGVTQSPTHLIKTRGQQVTLRCSPISGHKSVSWYQQVLGQGPQFIFQYYEKEERGRGNFPDRFSARQFPNYSSELNVNALLLGDSALYLCASSLFSGQPQHFGDGTRLSIL.

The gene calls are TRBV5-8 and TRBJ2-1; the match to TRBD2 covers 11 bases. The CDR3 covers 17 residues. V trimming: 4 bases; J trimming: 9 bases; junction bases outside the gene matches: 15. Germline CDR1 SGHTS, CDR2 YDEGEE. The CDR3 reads CASSPIKPGLAVGEQFF. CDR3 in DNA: TGTGCCAGCAGCCCAATAAAACCGGGACTAGCGGTCGGTGAGCAGTTCTTC.

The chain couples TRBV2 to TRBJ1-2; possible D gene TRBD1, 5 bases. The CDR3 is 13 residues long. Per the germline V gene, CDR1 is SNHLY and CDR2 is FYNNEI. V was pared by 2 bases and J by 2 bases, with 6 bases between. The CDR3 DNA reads TGTGCCAGCAGTGAACGGGGGAACTATGGCTACACCTTC. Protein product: CASSERGNYGYTF.

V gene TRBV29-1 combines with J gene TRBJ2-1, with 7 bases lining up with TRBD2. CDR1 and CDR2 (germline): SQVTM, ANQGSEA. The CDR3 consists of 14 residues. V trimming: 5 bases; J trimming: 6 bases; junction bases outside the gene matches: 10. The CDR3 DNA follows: TGCAGCGTTAGGGGCGGGAGTAGGGGCAATGAGCAGTTCTTC. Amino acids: CSVRGGSRGNEQFF.

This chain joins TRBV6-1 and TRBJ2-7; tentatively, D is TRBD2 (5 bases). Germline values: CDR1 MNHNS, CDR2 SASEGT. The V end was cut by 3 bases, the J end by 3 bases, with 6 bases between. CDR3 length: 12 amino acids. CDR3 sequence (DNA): TGTGCCAGCAGTGACGGACTCTACGAGCAGTACTTC. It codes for CASSDGLYEQYF.

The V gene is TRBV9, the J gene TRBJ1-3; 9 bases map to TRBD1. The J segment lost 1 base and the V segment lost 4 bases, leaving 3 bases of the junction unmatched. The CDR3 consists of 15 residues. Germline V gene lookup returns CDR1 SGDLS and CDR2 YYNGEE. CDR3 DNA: TGTGCCAGCAGCATGACAGGGGGGTCTGGAAACACCATATATTTT. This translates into CASSMTGGSGNTIYF.

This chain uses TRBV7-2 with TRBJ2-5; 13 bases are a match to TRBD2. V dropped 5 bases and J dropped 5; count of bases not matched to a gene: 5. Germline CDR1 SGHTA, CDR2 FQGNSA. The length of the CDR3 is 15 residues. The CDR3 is CASSGLAGVVETQYF. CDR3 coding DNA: TGTGCCAGCAGCGGACTAGCGGGAGTTGTGGAGACCCAGTACTTC.